This T cell receptor beta chain derives from a study of CD8+CD57+ T cells in acquired aplastic anemia. Study at large: Across the sorted CD4+ and CD8+ cells, DNA amounts averaged roughly 3 ug. Study conclusions and caveats: There were some 27 CD8+ CDR3 sequences that occurred in both patients and controls.

Profiles of TCR beta VDJ and CDR3 were generated from a genomic DNA template. TCRdb ran MiXCR on the reads and lists one entry per CDR3 protein. This sample yields fewer than 250,000 distinct CDR3 sequences, of which around 43% are seen a single time; less than 9% belongs to the top ten. Sequencing involved patients with CD8+CD57+ cell expansion previously shown by flow cytometry. Every one of the patients had aplastic anemia (severe, acquired). No therapy was given to patients before blood sampling. This clonotype was recorded at least ten times. Its antigen is currently unknown. The sample was sorted CD4+, CD8+, or CD8+CD57+ T cells (not recorded which) from PBMCs. The TCR was taken from a human donor with aplastic anemia.

The CDR3 nucleotides read TGTGCCAGCAGTTACGGGCAGCTTTACTACGAGCAGTACTTC. This translates into CASSYGQLYYEQYF. The chain combines TRBV6-5 with TRBJ2-7; D gene uncertain. CDR3 length: 14 amino acids. The germline gives CDR1 MNHEY, CDR2 SVGAGI. The V and J ends lost 2 bases and 3 bases respectively, with 11 bases between them.